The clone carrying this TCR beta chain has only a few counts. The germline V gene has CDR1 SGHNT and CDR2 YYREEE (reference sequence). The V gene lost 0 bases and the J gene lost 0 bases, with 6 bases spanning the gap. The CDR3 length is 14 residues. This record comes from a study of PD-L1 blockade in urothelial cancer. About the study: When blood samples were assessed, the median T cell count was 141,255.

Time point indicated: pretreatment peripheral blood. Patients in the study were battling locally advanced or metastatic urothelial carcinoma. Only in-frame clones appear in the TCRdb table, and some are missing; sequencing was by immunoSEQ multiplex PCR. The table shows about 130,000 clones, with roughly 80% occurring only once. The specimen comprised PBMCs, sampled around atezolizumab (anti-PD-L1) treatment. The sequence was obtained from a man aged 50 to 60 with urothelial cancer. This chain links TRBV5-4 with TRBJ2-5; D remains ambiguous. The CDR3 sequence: CASSLDRHQETQYF. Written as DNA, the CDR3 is TGTGCCAGCAGCTTGGACAGACACCAAGAGACCCAGTACTTC.